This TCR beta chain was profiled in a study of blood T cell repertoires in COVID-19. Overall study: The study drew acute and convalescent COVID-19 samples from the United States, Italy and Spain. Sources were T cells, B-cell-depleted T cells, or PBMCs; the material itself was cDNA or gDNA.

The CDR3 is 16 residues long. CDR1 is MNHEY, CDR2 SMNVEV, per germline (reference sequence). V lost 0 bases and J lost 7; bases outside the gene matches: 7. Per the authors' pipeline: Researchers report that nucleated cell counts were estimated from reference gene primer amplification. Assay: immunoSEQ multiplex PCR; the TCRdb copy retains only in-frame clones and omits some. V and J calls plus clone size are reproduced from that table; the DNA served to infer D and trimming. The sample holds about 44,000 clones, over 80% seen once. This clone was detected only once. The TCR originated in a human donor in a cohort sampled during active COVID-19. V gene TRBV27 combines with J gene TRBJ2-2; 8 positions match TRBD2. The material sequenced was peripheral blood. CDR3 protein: CASSLSWTSRGGELFF. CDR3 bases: TGTGCCAGCAGTTTATCGTGGACTAGCCGGGGCGGGGAGCTGTTTTTT.